The 16 T cell receptor beta chains below all came from one sample that was sequenced in a study of T cell responses to AZD1222 COVID-19 vaccine. Clones were read by immunoSEQ multiplex PCR, and TCRdb kept only the in-frame ones, dropping some. The sample has 90,000 to 150,000 clones, 70% to 90% seen once. Sequencing was performed on peripheral blood, taken 28 days after the second AZD1222 dose. These receptors were collected from an adult who received the AZD1222 COVID-19 vaccine.

The rearrangement links TRBV10-1 to TRBJ1-6; perhaps TRBD1 as D (5 bases). Looked up from germline, CDR1 is WNHNN and CDR2 is SYGVQD (reference sequence). Trimming removed 7 bases from V and 3 bases from J, with 10 bases in between. The CDR3 is 14 residues long. The CDR3 DNA reads as TGCGCCAGCATGGGGACGTGCTATAATTCACCCCTCCACTTT. It encodes CASMGTCYNSPLHF.

The chain has TRBV19 and TRBJ1-1; 10 bases fit TRBD1. V shed 2 bases and J 5 bases; nucleotides not matched to a gene: 2. Per germline, CDR1 LNHDA and CDR2 SQIVND (reference sequence). This CDR3 is 14 amino acids long. CDR3 DNA sequence: TGTGCCAGTAGTATAAGGGACAGGGGAACTGAAGCTTTCTTT. As protein: CASSIRDRGTEAFF.

This clone was picked up a small number of times. The chain is built from TRBV24-1 and TRBJ1-5; 8 nucleotides line up with TRBD1. The junction had 7 bases not matched to a gene; V was cut back by 0 bases and J by 13 bases. Per the germline V gene, CDR1 is KGHDR and CDR2 is SFDVKD. The CDR3 extends over 14 amino acids. The CDR3 here is CATSDLQSQGAQHF. Here the CDR3 DNA reads TGTGCCACCAGTGATTTGCAAAGTCAGGGGGCACAGCATTTT.

The genes are TRBV9 and TRBJ1-3; possible D gene TRBD1, 5 bases. The V gene's germline CDR1 is SGDLS and CDR2 YYNGEE. V was pared by 2 bases and J by 0 bases, with 12 bases between. This CDR3 spans 16 amino acids. For the CDR3, the DNA is TGTGCCAGCAGCGTGAGACAGATGATCTCTGGAAACACCATATATTTT. It yields the protein CASSVRQMISGNTIYF.

J is TRBJ1-3 and V is TRBV30, with 11 bases fitting TRBD1. Germline CDR1 is GTSNPN and CDR2 is SVGIG (reference sequence). V was clipped by 4 bases and J by 3 bases; unmatched bases: 5. The CDR3 spans 15 residues. The CDR3 here is CAWKGQGAGGNTIYF. The CDR3 coding sequence is TGTGCCTGGAAAGGACAGGGGGCTGGTGGAAACACCATATATTTT.

The chain recombines TRBV9 with TRBJ2-2; a weak D match, TRBD1 (6 bases). The V gene lost 4 bases and the J gene lost 2 bases, with 15 bases spanning the gap. This CDR3 has 16 amino acids. Germline V CDR1 and CDR2: SGDLS, YYNGEE. In nucleotides, the CDR3 is TGTGCCAGCAGCAACATGGAACAGGGAAACACCGGGGAGCTGTTTTTT. It translates to CASSNMEQGNTGELFF.

The table lists this clone with a few counts. The chain is built from TRBV2 and TRBJ1-6; tentatively, D is TRBD1 (5 bases). This CDR3 has 16 amino acids. Trimming pared 6 bases from V and 8 bases from J, leaving 20 bases between. The V gene's germline CDR1 is SNHLY and CDR2 FYNNEI. DNA for the CDR3: TGTGCCAGCAGCCAAAAAACCACGGGGGTTTATTCACCCCTCCACTTT. Amino acid sequence: CASSQKTTGVYSPLHF.

V usage is TRBV4-3 and J usage is TRBJ1-1; D remains ambiguous. V was pared by 1 base and J by 2 bases, with 8 bases between. This CDR3 has 14 residues. Germline CDR1 reads LGHNA; CDR2 reads YSLEER. CDR3 DNA sequence: TGCGCCAGCAGCCAAGCCGCATTCAACACTGAAGCTTTCTTT. It encodes CASSQAAFNTEAFF.

The chain recombines TRBV4-1 with TRBJ2-4; D is unresolved. This CDR3 has 15 amino acids. Germline V gives CDR1 MGHRA, CDR2 YSYEKL. Trimming pared 0 bases from V and 2 bases from J, leaving 8 bases between. The CDR3: CASSQDWTPKNIQYF. The CDR3 nucleotides read TGCGCCAGCAGCCAAGATTGGACCCCCAAAAACATTCAGTACTTC.

J is TRBJ2-7 and V is TRBV6-5, with 10 bases aligning to TRBD2. J gave up 7 bases and V 5 bases, and 11 bases lay outside the gene matches. CDR1 and CDR2 from the germline V gene are MNHEY and SVGAGI. The CDR3 totals 15 residues. This CDR3 is CASSTTSGAFREQYF. The DNA of the CDR3 is TGTGCCAGCAGTACTACTAGCGGGGCTTTTAGGGAGCAGTACTTC.

The genes are TRBV18 and TRBJ2-7, with 8 bases matching TRBD1. The CDR3 is made up of 18 amino acids. Per the germline V gene, CDR1 is KGHSH and CDR2 is LQKENI. J gave up 4 bases and V 3 bases, and 17 bases lay outside the gene matches. The CDR3 DNA follows: TGTGCCAGCTCACCTGCTGGATTTTCGACAGGGGCATGGTACGAGCAGTACTTC. It is translated as CASSPAGFSTGAWYEQYF.

V is TRBV12-3 or TRBV12-4 and J is TRBJ2-7; TRBD1 agrees at 7 bases. Trimming cost V 5 bases and J 5 bases; bases outside gene matches: 6. The CDR3 totals 13 residues. The CDR3 protein is CASSSGTVNEQYF. As DNA, the CDR3 is TGTGCCAGCAGTAGTGGGACAGTCAACGAGCAGTACTTC.

This rearrangement joins TRBV9 to TRBJ1-2; 11 nucleotides agree with TRBD1. The trim removed 6 bases at V and 7 bases at J, leaving 14 bases unmatched. The CDR3 is 16 residues long. Germline loops: CDR1 SGDLS, CDR2 YYNGEE. DNA of the CDR3: TGTGCCAGCACCCAGACTCCTAGGACAGGGGGCCGTGGCTACACCTTC. The encoded protein is CASTQTPRTGGRGYTF.

The V call is TRBV28, the J call TRBJ1-2; weak D call: TRBD1 (5 bases). V was cut by 4 bases and J by 7 bases, with 13 bases left in between. Germline V gene lookup returns CDR1 MDHEN and CDR2 SYDVKM. The CDR3 extends over 13 amino acids. The CDR3 is CASSSPGRGGYTF. The CDR3 DNA reads TGTGCCAGCAGTTCCCCAGGGAGGGGTGGCTACACCTTC.

This sequence joins TRBV4-2 and TRBJ1-6; 8 bases are a match to TRBD1. CDR3 size: 16 residues. J was trimmed by 7 bases and V by 1 base; bases with no gene match: 6. CDR1 is LGHNA, CDR2 YNFKEQ, per germline. CDR3 in amino acids: CASSQGQGIYNSPLHF. The CDR3 nucleotides read TGTGCCAGCAGCCAAGGACAGGGGATTTACAATTCACCCCTCCACTTT.

This clone was seen once. The chain has TRBV5-1 and TRBJ2-3, with no clear D. The CDR3 extends over 16 amino acids. Trimming cost V 0 bases and J 2 bases, with 13 bases left between them. Germline V CDR1 and CDR2: SGHRS, YFSETQ. CDR3: CASSLVVRRFTDTQYF. The CDR3 coding sequence is TGCGCCAGCAGCTTGGTGGTCAGACGATTCACAGATACGCAGTATTTT.